This paragraph covers one TCR beta chain sequence. The source of the sample is a study of blood T cell repertoires in COVID-19. Overall study: Samples came from the United States, Italy and Spain, spanning acute and convalescent COVID-19. Nucleic acid was either cDNA or gDNA, and it came from T cells, B-cell-depleted T cells, or PBMCs.

In the authors' workflow: Estimation of nucleated cell counts was performed using reference gene primer amplification. The assay was immunoSEQ multiplex PCR, and TCRdb's table has in-frame clones only and misses some. That table furnishes V, J and clone size, whereas the DNA furnished D and trimming. Of 140,000 or so clones in the sample, 75% to 85% were seen once. Between the trimmed V and J ends, which lost 8 bases and 0 bases, there was a span of 13 bases. Germline CDR1 is GTSNPN and CDR2 is SVGIG (reference sequence). This CDR3 is 13 amino acids long. The origin of this receptor is a man between 60 and 75 years old with acute or convalescent COVID-19. The rearrangement uses TRBV30 and TRBJ2-5, with D possibly TRBD2 on 5 matching bases. The sequenced sample was peripheral blood. The CDR3 region is CAGEGQYQETQYF. The CDR3 bases are TGTGCCGGAGAGGGTCAGTACCAAGAGACCCAGTACTTC.